One T cell receptor (beta chain) is described in this entry. Libraries were prepared by immunoSEQ multiplex PCR; TCRdb keeps only in-frame clonotypes and omits some of them. The table includes roughly 8,100 clones, 61% detected once. This sample is part of a study of T cells in narcolepsy. The ends were cut back, 1 base at V and 7 bases at J, with 11 bases in the middle. CDR3 length: 15 residues. Per germline, CDR1 LNHNV and CDR2 YYDKDF (reference sequence). This TCR was sampled from a human donor with narcolepsy. The chain couples TRBV15 to TRBJ1-6; D perhaps matches TRBD1 (6 bases). Sequenced sample: CD45RA- memory CD8+ T cells from PBMCs. The CDR3 sequence is CATSRVGTGNSPLHF. CDR3 bases: TGTGCCACCAGCAGAGTTGGTACAGGGAATTCACCCCTCCACTTT.